The subject of this entry is one T cell receptor beta chain. Antigen specificity is unknown. This specimen belongs to a study of T cell repertoires in cytomegalovirus infection. Whole-study context: It can be stated that public TCR beta signatures indicated CMV infection as well as a matching HLA type. Study-wide results and limits: Ex vivo, HLA-C-restricted CMV-specific TCR beta clonotypes prevailed over the rest of the response. Individuals carrying CMV plus the relevant HLA were identified by cumulative frequency of public TCR beta families.

One entry per CDR3 protein results from TCRdb running MiXCR on the reads. The sample yields around 330,000 distinct CDR3 sequences, roughly 17% seen once. The CDR3 totals 15 residues. V dropped 4 bases and J dropped 0 bases, with 10 bases sitting between them. This chain connects TRBV12-3 or TRBV12-4 to TRBJ2-4, with D possibly being TRBD1 (6 bases). Sequenced material: PBMCs. This clonotype was sampled from a human donor in good health (CMV status not recorded). Some clones in this sample may be carry-over from other donors' samples. This CDR3 reads CASSSGVIAKNIQYF. Here the CDR3 DNA reads TGTGCCAGCAGTTCAGGGGTCATAGCCAAAAACATTCAGTACTTC.